This is a list of T cell receptor beta chains from one sample in a study of blood T cell repertoires in COVID-19. Sequencing was performed with immunoSEQ multiplex PCR; in TCRdb, only in-frame clones are kept and a portion is missing. The profile shows about 20,000 clones, more than 85% of them singletons. Sequences were obtained from peripheral blood. The receptors here all came from a woman aged 45-65 years with active COVID-19. Both conserved end residues are part of each CDR3. A D gene is named only where the DNA matches it firmly. Clone size appears in some rows only: once, few, many, or a class for an expanded clone.

J	size	D	length	V	DNA	CDR3
TRBJ2-7	.	TRBD1	14	TRBV27	TGTGCCAGCAGGGGACAGGCAGATAGGTACGAGCAGTACTTC	CASRGQADRYEQYF
TRBJ2-7	.	.	15	TRBV30	TGTGCCTGGGATCCCGGGACTGGGGGCTCCTACGAGCAGTACTTC	CAWDPGTGGSYEQYF
TRBJ2-1	.	TRBD2	16	TRBV7-9	TGTGCCAGCAGCTTCGATAGCGGGAGGGCCTACAATGAGCAGTTCTTC	CASSFDSGRAYNEQFF
TRBJ2-3	once	TRBD2	17	TRBV7-8	TGTGCCAGGCGGCCGACTAGCGGGATTAATAGCACAGATACGCAGTATTTT	CARRPTSGINSTDTQYF
TRBJ2-5	.	.	14	TRBV19	TGTGCCAGTAGTTTCCCCGGGGGTGGAGAGACCCAGTACTTC	CASSFPGGGETQYF
TRBJ1-1	.	TRBD1	14	TRBV5-1	TGCGCCAGCAGCTCGGACAGGTCTAGAACTGAAGCTTTCTTT	CASSSDRSRTEAFF
TRBJ2-2	.	.	14	TRBV11-3	TGTGCCAGCAGCTTAGGCGCGAACACCGGGGAGCTGTTTTTT	CASSLGANTGELFF
TRBJ1-5	few	TRBD1	15	TRBV2	TGTGCCAGCAGTTTGGACAGGGGTAGCAATCAGCCCCAGCATTTT	CASSLDRGSNQPQHF
TRBJ2-3	.	.	15	TRBV21-1	TGTGCCAGCAGCAATAACCGGGAAAGCACAGATACGCAGTATTTT	CASSNNRESTDTQYF
TRBJ2-2	once	.	15	TRBV7-8	TGTGCCAGCAGTTCCGCAACGGGAAACACCGGGGAGCTGTTTTTT	CASSSATGNTGELFF
TRBJ2-1	.	TRBD1	15	TRBV9	TGTGCCAGCAGCCGCTCCGGGACAGATCACAATGAGCAGTTCTTC	CASSRSGTDHNEQFF
TRBJ2-3	.	TRBD2	14	TRBV29-1	TGCAGCGTTGAACTCGGGAGGGGCACAGATACGCAGTATTTT	CSVELGRGTDTQYF
TRBJ1-1	.	.	15	TRBV5-6	TGTGCCAGCAGCTTGTCTCCAGGGGCGAACACTGAAGCTTTCTTT	CASSLSPGANTEAFF
TRBJ2-7	.	TRBD1	14	TRBV29-1	TGCAGCGTTGGGGGGCACAGGGGGCCTTACGAGCAGTACTTC	CSVGGHRGPYEQYF
TRBJ2-7	.	.	15	TRBV28	TGTGCCAGCAGCCGAGGACAGTTCGGCTCCTACGAGCAGTACTTC	CASSRGQFGSYEQYF
TRBJ1-3	.	.	15	TRBV7-8	TGTGCCAGCAGCTTAGAGACAGTCTCTGGAAACACCATATATTTT	CASSLETVSGNTIYF
TRBJ2-7	.	TRBD2	16	TRBV3-1/TRBV3-2	TGTGCCAGCAGCCAAGGGCTAGCGGGAGCCACCTACGAGCAGTACTTC	CASSQGLAGATYEQYF
TRBJ2-7	.	TRBD2	19	TRBV6-2/TRBV6-3	TGTGCCAGCAGTTACTCGCCCGGGACTAGCGGGAGGAACTCCTACGAGCAGTACTTC	CASSYSPGTSGRNSYEQYF
TRBJ1-1	.	.	14	TRBV3-1/TRBV3-2	TGTGCCAGCAGGGGTACGGACAGAAGCACTGAAGCTTTCTTT	CASRGTDRSTEAFF
TRBJ2-7	.	.	14	TRBV28	TGTGCCAGCAGTCATACAGGGACCTACGACGAGCAGTACTTC	CASSHTGTYDEQYF
TRBJ1-1	.	.	15	TRBV28	TGTGCCAGCAGTCCCCGCGGGGGTGGGAACACTGAAGCTTTCTTT	CASSPRGGGNTEAFF
TRBJ1-2	.	TRBD1	15	TRBV11-2	TGTGCCAGCAGCTTGGCCGGGACAGGGGGCCATGGCTACACCTTC	CASSLAGTGGHGYTF
TRBJ2-3	.	TRBD2	16	TRBV2	TGTGCCAGCAATAGACTAGCGGGAAGGGACCCAGATACGCAGTATTTT	CASNRLAGRDPDTQYF
TRBJ2-1	.	TRBD1	13	TRBV19	TGTGCCAGTAGTATTGCTATGGGACAGGAGCAGTTCTTC	CASSIAMGQEQFF
TRBJ2-1	.	TRBD2	15	TRBV7-9	TGTGCCAGCAGCGGGACTAGCGGGAGGAGTAGTGAGCAGTTCTTC	CASSGTSGRSSEQFF
TRBJ2-1	.	TRBD2	16	TRBV3-1/TRBV3-2	TGTGCCAGCAGCCAAGATTGGGCTAGCGGGAGTTATGAGCAGTTCTTC	CASSQDWASGSYEQFF
TRBJ2-5	.	.	16	TRBV27	TGTGCCAGCAGTTTAACCCCGGGGCAGGGGTTCCAGACCCAGTACTTC	CASSLTPGQGFQTQYF
TRBJ1-5	.	TRBD1	13	TRBV12-3/TRBV12-4	TGTGCCAGCAGCCTACAGGGGGGACAGCCCCAGCATTTT	CASSLQGGQPQHF
TRBJ1-3	few	.	14	TRBV3-1/TRBV3-2	TGTGCCAGCAGCCTGGGCCGCTCTGGAAACACCATATATTTT	CASSLGRSGNTIYF
TRBJ1-1	.	.	11	TRBV30	TGTGCCTCCAGGCGGGGCACTGAAGCTTTCTTT	CASRRGTEAFF
TRBJ2-3	.	.	18	TRBV6-1	TGTGCCAGCAGTGCGTTGTTGGGGAGTGGAGGAAAAACAGATACGCAGTATTTT	CASSALLGSGGKTDTQYF
TRBJ2-7	.	TRBD2	12	TRBV10-3	TGTGCCATCAGTGGCGGGGGAGGCGAGCAGTACTTC	CAISGGGGEQYF
TRBJ1-1	.	.	15	TRBV3-1/TRBV3-2	TGTGCCAGCAGCCTCCGACTGCGACGTGGCACTGAAGCTTTCTTT	CASSLRLRRGTEAFF
TRBJ2-1	.	TRBD2	14	TRBV2	TGTGCCACCACCCGGACTAGGTCCTACAATGAGCAGTTCTTC	CATTRTRSYNEQFF
TRBJ1-2	.	TRBD1	13	TRBV30	TGTGCCTGGAGTGAGGCAGGGGGCGATGGCTACACCTTC	CAWSEAGGDGYTF
TRBJ2-5	.	.	13	TRBV3-1/TRBV3-2	TGTGCCAGCAGCCTGACTAGTGCGGAGACCCAGTACTTC	CASSLTSAETQYF
TRBJ1-1	once	.	14	TRBV6-6	TGTGCCAGCAGTTCGACCAGGGAGAACACTGAAGCTTTCTTT	CASSSTRENTEAFF
TRBJ2-1	once	TRBD2	14	TRBV2	TGTGCCAGCAGTGTCGCGGGAGTCTACAATGAGCAGTTCTTC	CASSVAGVYNEQFF